Ten or more counts support the clone carrying this T cell receptor beta chain. This specimen belongs to a study of blood T cell repertoires in COVID-19. Study background: Material from acute and convalescent COVID-19 was sourced from the United States, Italy and Spain. T cells, B-cell-depleted T cells, or PBMCs supplied cDNA or gDNA.

Germline values: CDR1 SGHNT, CDR2 YYREEE (reference sequence). CDR3 length equals 14 residues. The J segment lost 6 bases and the V segment lost 4 bases, leaving 5 bases of the junction unmatched. Per the study methods: Amplifying reference gene primers gave estimates of nucleated cell counts. Using immunoSEQ multiplex PCR, the repertoire was profiled, and TCRdb retains in-frame clones only, with some absent. Clone size and the V and J calls come from that table; the DNA yielded D and trimming. Here the sample spans some 250,000 clones, about 80% being singletons. Sequencing used peripheral blood. The chain recombines TRBV5-4 with TRBJ1-2; 11 positions agree with TRBD1. This clonotype originated in a man younger than 45 who had recovered from COVID-19. The CDR3 sequence: CASSKDRGPHGYTF. CDR3 DNA sequence: TGTGCCAGCAGCAAGGACAGGGGGCCGCATGGCTACACCTTC.